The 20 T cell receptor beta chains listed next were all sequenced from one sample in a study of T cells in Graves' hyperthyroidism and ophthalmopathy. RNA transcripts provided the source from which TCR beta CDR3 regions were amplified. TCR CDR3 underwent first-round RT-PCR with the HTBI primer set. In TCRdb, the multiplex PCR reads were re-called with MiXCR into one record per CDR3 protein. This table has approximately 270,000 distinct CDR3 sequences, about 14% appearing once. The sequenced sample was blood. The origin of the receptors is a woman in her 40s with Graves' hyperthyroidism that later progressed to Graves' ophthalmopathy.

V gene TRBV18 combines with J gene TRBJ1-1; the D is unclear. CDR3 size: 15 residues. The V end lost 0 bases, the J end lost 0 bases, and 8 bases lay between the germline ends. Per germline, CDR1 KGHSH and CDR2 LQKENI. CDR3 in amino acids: CASSPPSGLNTEAFF. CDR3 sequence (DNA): TGTGCCAGCTCACCACCGTCCGGGTTGAACACTGAAGCTTTCTTT. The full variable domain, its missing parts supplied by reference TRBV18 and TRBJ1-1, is NAGVMQNPRHLVRRRGQEARLRCSPMKGHSHVYWYRQLPEEGLKFMVYLQKENIIDESGMPKERFSAEFPKEGPSILRIQQVVRGDSAAYFCASSPPSGLNTEAFFGQGTRLTVV.

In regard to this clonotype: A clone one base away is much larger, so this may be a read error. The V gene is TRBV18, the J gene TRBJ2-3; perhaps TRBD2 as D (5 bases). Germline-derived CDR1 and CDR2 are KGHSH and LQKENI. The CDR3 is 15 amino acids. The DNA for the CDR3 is TGTGCCAGCTCCACCAACCCCGCTAGCACAGATACGCAGGATTTT. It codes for CASSTNPASTDTQDF.

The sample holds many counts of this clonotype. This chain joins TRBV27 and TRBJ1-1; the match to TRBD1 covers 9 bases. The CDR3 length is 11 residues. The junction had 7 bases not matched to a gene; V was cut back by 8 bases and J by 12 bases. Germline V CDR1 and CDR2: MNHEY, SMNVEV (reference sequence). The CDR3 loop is CASATGGLTFF. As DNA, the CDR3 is TGTGCCAGCGCGACAGGGGGGTTAACTTTCTTT.

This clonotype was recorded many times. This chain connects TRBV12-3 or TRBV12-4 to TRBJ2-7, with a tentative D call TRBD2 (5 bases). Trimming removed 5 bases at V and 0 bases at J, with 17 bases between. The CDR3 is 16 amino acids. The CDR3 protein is CASSTQERNPSYEQYF. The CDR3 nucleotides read TGTGCCAGCAGTACTCAGGAGCGGAACCCCTCCTACGAGCAGTACTTC.

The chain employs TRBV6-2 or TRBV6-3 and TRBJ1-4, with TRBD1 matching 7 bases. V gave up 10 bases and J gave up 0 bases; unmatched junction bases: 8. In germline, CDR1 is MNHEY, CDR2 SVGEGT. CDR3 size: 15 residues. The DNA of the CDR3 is TGTGCCACGAAGGGTCAGGGGGCAACTAATGAAAAACTGTTTTTT. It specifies CATKGQGATNEKLFF.

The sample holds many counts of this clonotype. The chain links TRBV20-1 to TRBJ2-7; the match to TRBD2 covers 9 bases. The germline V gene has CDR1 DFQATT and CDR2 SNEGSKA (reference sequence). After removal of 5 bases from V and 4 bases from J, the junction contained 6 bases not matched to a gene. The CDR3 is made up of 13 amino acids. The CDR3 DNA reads TGCAGTGCTCCCGGGACTAGCCCTTACGAGCAGTACTTC. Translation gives CSAPGTSPYEQYF.

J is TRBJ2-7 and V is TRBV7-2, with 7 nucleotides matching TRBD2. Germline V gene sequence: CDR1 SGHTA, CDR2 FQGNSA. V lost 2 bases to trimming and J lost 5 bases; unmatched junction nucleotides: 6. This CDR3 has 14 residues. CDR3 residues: CASSLFTSVDEQYF. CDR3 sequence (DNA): TGTGCCAGCAGCTTATTCACTAGCGTGGACGAGCAGTACTTC.

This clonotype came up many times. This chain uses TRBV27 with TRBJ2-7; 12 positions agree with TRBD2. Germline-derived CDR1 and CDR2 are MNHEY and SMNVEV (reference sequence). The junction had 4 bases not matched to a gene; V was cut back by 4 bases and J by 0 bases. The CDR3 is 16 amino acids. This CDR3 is CASSSPGLAGSYEQYF. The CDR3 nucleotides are TGTGCCAGCAGTTCGCCGGGACTAGCGGGCTCCTACGAGCAGTACTTC.

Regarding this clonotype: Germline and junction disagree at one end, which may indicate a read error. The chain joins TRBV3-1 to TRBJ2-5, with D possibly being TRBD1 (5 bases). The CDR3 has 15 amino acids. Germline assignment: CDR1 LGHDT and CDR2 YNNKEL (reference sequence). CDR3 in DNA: TGCGCCAGCAGCCAAACCAAGACAGTTCTTGAGACCCAGTACTTC. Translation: CASSQTKTVLETQYF.

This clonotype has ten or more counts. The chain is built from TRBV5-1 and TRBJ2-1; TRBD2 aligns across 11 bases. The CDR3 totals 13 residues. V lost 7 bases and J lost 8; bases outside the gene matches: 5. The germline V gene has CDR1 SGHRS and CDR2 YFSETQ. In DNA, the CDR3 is TGCGCCAGCCGTATGACTAGCGGGGATGAGCAGTTCTTC. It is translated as CASRMTSGDEQFF.

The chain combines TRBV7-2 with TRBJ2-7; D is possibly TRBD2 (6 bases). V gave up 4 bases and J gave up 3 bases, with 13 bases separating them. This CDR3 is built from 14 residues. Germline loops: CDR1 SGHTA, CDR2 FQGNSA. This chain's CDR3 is CASSSPPGSYEQYF. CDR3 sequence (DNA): TGTGCCAGCAGCTCCCCCCCCGGGAGCTACGAGCAGTACTTC.

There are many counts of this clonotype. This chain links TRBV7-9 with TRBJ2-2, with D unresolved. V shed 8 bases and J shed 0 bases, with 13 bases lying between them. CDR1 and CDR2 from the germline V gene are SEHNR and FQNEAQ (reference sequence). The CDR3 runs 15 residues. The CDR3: CASPTTTANTGELFF. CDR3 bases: TGTGCCAGCCCTACCACCACGGCGAACACCGGGGAGCTGTTTTTT.

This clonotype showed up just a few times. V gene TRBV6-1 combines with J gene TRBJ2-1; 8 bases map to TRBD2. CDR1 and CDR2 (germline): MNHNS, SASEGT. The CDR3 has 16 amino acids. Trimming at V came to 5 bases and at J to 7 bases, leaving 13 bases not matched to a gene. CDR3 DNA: TGTGCCAGCAGTCAATACTGGACTAGCCCCTCTAATGAGCAGTTCTTC. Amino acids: CASSQYWTSPSNEQFF.

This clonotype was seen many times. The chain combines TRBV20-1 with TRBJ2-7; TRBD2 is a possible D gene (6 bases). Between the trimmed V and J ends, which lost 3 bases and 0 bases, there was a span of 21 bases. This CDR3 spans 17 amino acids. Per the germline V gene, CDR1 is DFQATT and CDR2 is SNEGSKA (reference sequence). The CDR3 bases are TGCAGTGCTAGCCCCCAGGGAGGACACCTTTTCTCCTACGAGCAGTACTTC. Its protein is CSASPQGGHLFSYEQYF.

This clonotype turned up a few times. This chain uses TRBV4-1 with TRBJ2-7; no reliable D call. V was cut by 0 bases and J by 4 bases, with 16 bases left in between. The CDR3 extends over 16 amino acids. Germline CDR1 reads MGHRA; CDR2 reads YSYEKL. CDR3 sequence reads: CASSQDRVRLGYEQYF. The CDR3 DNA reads TGCGCCAGCAGCCAAGATCGAGTCCGTCTAGGATACGAGCAGTACTTC.

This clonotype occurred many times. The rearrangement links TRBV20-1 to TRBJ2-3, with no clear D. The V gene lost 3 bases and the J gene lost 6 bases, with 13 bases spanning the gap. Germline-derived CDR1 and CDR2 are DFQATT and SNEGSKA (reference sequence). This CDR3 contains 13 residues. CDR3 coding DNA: TGCAGTGCTAGTCCTCCGTTTCCGGATACGCAGTATTTT. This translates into CSASPPFPDTQYF.

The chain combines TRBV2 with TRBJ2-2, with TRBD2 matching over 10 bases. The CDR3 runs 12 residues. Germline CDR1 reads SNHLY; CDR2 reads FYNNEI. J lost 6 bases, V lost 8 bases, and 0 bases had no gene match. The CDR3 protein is CASLAGAGELFF. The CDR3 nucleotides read TGTGCCAGCCTAGCGGGAGCCGGGGAGCTGTTTTTT.

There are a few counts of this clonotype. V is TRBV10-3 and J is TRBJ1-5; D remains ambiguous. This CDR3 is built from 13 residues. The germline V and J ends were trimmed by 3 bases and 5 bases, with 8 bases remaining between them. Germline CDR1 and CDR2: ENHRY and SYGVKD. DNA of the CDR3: TGTGCCATCAGTGAACGGACGGATCAGCCCCAGCATTTT. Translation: CAISERTDQPQHF.

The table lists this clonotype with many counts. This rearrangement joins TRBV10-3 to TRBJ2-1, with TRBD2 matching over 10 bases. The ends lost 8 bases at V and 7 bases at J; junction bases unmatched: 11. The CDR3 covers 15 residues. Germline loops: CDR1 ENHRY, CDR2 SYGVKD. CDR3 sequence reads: CAISSRPGLANEQFF. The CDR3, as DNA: TGTGCCATCTCATCCAGGCCGGGACTAGCGAATGAGCAGTTCTTC.

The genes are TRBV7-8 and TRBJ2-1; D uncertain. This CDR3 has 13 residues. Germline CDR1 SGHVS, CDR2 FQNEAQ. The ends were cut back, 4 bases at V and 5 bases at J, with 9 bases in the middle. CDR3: CASSSTANNEQFF. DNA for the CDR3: TGTGCCAGCAGCTCGACGGCCAACAATGAGCAGTTCTTC.